This is a list of T cell receptor beta chains from one sample in a study of OX40 agonist ivuxolimab in advanced cancers. The data were produced by immunoSEQ multiplex PCR, yet TCRdb's version contains in-frame clones alone and is incomplete. The repertoire consists of around 41,000 clones, with over 75% occurring once and the leading ten covering roughly 13%. The sample in question was CD4+ or CD8+ T cells sorted from blood, obtained in a trial of the OX40 agonist ivuxolimab. The receptors come from an adult with an advanced solid tumor such as melanoma, head and neck, liver or kidney cancer. Each CDR3 is given without its conserved first and last residue. D genes are given only for firm matches.

d_call	v_call	cdr3_aa
NA	TRBV5-4	ASSWDQNQPQH
TRBD1	TRBV4-2	ASSQEYRTGGFREQY
NA	TRBV7-9	ASSLATSQPQH
NA	TRBV18	ASSPSGTRRGRQY
NA	TRBV5-1	ASSLWSRALQETQY
TRBD1	TRBV30	AWSPQGAYGYT
TRBD2	TRBV28	ASTGGRTYEQY
NA	TRBV7-2	VSSLENKNIQY
NA	TRBV7-6	ASSFRRVSGGELF
NA	TRBV6-1	ASILGGSAHSPF
NA	TRBV13	ASSWTGALADNEQF